The present TCR beta chain was sequenced within a study of siplizumab effects on memory and regulatory T cells. Study-wide results and limits: The apparent diversity of naive T cells exceeded that of memory cells, and naive T cells seemed to make a major contribution to the alloresponse. The mapping of alloreactive clones to unstimulated subsets covered only a minor fraction of them. Siplizumab produced a significant reduction in alloreactive sequences that were traceable to unstimulated CD4+ memory cells. Proliferating siplizumab-culture Tregs lacked confirmation of suppressive function.

Regarding this clone: Its antigen is currently unknown.

Assay used: immunoSEQ multiplex PCR; TCRdb lists only in-frame clones, some missing. The table records 55,000 to 80,000 clones, 79% of them present only once. The V and J ends lost 0 bases and 3 bases respectively, with 14 bases between them. Germline V gene data show CDR1 as MNHNY and CDR2 as SVGAGI (reference sequence). The CDR3 runs 16 residues. The sample comprised memory CD4+ T cells sorted from blood. This chain joins TRBV6-6 and TRBJ2-5; possible D gene TRBD2, 7 bases. The TCR sequence derives from a human donor in good health. The CDR3 region is CASSYSHGGGEETQYF. CDR3 bases: TGTGCCAGCAGTTACTCCCATGGGGGGGGCGAAGAGACCCAGTACTTC.